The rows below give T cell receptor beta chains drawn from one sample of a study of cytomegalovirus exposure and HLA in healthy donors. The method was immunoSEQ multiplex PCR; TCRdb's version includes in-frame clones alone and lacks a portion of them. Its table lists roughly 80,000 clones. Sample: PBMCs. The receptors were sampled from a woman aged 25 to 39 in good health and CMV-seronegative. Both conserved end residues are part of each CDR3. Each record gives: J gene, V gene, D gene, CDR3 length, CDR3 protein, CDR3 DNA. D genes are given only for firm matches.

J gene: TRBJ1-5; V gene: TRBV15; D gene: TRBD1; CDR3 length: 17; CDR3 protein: CATSRDNQGAGSQPQHF; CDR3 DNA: TGTGCCACCAGCAGAGATAATCAGGGGGCGGGCAGTCAGCCCCAGCATTTT
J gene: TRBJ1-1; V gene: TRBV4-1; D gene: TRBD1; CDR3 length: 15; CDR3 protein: CASSQPGQSQGEAFF; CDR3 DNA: TGCGCCAGCAGCCAACCGGGACAGTCTCAAGGGGAAGCTTTCTTT
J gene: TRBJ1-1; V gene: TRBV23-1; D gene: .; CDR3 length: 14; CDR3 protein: CAGNSTPYRTEAFF; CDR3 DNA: TGCGCCGGCAACAGTACCCCGTATCGCACTGAAGCTTTCTTT
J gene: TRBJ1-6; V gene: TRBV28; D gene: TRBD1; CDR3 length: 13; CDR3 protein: CASSEGQNSPLHF; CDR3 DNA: TGTGCCAGCAGTGAGGGACAGAATTCACCCCTCCACTTT
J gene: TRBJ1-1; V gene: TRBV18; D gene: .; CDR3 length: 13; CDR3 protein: CASSRTGNTEAFF; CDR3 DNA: TGTGCCAGCTCTAGAACAGGTAATACTGAAGCTTTCTTT
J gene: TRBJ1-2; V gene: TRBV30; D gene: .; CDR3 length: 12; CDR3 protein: CAWNGGAIGYTF; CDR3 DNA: TGTGCCTGGAATGGAGGAGCTATCGGCTACACCTTC
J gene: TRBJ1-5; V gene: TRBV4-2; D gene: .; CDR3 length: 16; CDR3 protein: CASSLTRGVGDQPQHF; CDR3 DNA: TGTGCCAGCAGCCTGACCAGGGGAGTAGGCGATCAGCCCCAGCATTTT
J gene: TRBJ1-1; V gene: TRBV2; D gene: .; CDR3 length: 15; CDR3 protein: CASSERGEVYTEAFF; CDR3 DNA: TGTGCCAGCAGTGAACGGGGGGAGGTTTACACTGAAGCTTTCTTT
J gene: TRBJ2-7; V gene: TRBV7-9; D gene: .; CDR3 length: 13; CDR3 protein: CASNGQNTYEQYF; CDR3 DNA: TGTGCCAGTAATGGGCAGAACACCTACGAGCAGTACTTC
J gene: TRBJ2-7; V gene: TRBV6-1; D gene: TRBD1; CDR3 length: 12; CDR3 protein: CASRAGGREQYF; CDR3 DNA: TGTGCCAGCAGAGCAGGGGGCCGCGAGCAGTACTTC
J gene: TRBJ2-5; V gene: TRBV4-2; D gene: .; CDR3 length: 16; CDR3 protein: CASSQDNQGGHETQYF; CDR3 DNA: TGTGCCAGCAGCCAAGATAATCAGGGAGGTCATGAGACCCAGTACTTC
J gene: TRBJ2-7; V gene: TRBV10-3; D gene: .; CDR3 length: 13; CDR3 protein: CATGSGQVHEQYF; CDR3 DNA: TGTGCCACCGGATCGGGACAAGTCCACGAGCAGTACTTC
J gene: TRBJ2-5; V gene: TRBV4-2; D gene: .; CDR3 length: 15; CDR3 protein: CASSQARGAQETQYF; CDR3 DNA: TGTGCCAGCAGCCAAGCGCGCGGGGCGCAAGAGACCCAGTACTTC
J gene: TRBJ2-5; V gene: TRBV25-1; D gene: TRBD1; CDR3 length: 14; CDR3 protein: CASSDRTGQETQYF; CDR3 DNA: TGTGCCAGCAGTGATCGGACAGGCCAAGAGACCCAGTACTTC
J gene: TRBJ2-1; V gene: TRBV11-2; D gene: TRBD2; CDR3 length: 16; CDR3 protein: CASSLVSPGLAGEQFF; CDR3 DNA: TGTGCCAGCAGCTTAGTGTCCCCCGGACTAGCGGGGGAACAGTTCTTC
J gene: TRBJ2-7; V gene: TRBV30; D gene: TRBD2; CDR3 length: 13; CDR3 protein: CAWSHYGGNEQYF; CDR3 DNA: TGTGCCTGGAGCCATTACGGGGGGAACGAGCAGTACTTC
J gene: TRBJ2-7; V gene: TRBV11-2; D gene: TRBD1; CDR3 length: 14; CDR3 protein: CASSSRGNSREQYF; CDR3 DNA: TGTGCCAGCAGCTCCAGGGGGAACTCGCGAGAGCAGTACTTC
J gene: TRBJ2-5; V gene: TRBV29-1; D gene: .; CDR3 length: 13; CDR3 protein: CSGGGLGGETQYF; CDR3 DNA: TGCAGCGGGGGGGGCCTAGGCGGCGAGACCCAGTACTTC
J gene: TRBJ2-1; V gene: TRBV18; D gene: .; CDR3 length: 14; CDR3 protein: CASCQEAAYNEQFF; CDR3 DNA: TGTGCCAGCTGTCAAGAGGCGGCCTACAATGAGCAGTTCTTC
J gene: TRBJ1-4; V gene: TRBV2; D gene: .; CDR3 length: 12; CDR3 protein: CASGEQGEKLFF; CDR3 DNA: TGTGCCAGCGGTGAACAGGGAGAAAAACTGTTTTTT
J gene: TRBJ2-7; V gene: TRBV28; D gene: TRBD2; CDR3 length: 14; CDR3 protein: CASTNRGGPSEQYF; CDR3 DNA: TGTGCCAGCACTAACCGGGGGGGCCCTAGCGAGCAGTACTTC
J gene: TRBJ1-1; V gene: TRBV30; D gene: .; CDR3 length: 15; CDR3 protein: CAGRPGLTMNTEAFF; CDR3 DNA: TGTGCCGGGAGACCCGGACTGACTATGAACACTGAAGCTTTCTTT
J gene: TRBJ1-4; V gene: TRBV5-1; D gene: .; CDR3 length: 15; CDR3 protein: CASSYYRRPNEKLFF; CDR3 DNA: TGCGCCAGCAGCTACTACAGGAGACCTAATGAAAAACTGTTTTTT
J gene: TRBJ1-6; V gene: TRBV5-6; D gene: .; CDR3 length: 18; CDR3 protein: CASSLMPRSSSYNSPLHF; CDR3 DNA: TGTGCCAGCAGCTTGATGCCCCGATCGAGCTCCTATAATTCACCCCTCCACTTT
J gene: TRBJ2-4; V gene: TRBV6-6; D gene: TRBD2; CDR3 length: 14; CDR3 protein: CASSSREGADIQYF; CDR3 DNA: TGTGCCAGTTCTTCAAGGGAGGGTGCGGACATTCAGTACTTC
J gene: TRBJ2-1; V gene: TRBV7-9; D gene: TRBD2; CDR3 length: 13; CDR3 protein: CASTRTSGHEQFF; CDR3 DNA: TGTGCCAGCACTCGGACTAGCGGCCATGAGCAGTTCTTC